Shown below are 28 T cell receptor beta chains from a single sample sequenced in a study of control samples from healthy donors and cancer patients. Sequencing was performed with immunoSEQ multiplex PCR; in TCRdb, only in-frame clones are kept and a portion is missing. The table gives some 180,000 clones; the top ten clones make up around 2% of it. Specimen: blood. The origin of the receptors is a woman aged 25 to 39 in good health.

Here the CDR3 DNA reads TGTGCCAGCAGCCCCGACAGGGATCGAGATACGCAGTATTTT. It codes for CASSPDRDRDTQYF. This chain links TRBV7-9 with TRBJ2-3; 7 bases align to TRBD1. J lost 5 bases, V lost 5 bases, and 7 bases had no gene match. This CDR3 is 14 amino acids long. Germline CDR1 reads SEHNR; CDR2 reads FQNEAQ (reference sequence). The full variable domain, with the rest looked up from reference TRBV7-9 and TRBJ2-3, is DTGVSQNPRHKITKRGQNVTFRCDPISEHNRLYWYRQTLGQGPEFLTYFQNEAQLEKSRLLSDRFSAERPKGSFSTLEIQRTEQGDSAMYLCASSPDRDRDTQYFGPGTRLTVL.

The chain carries TRBV7-9 and TRBJ1-4; 10 positions agree with TRBD1. This CDR3 is built from 15 residues. Germline CDR1 SEHNR, CDR2 FQNEAQ (reference sequence). J gave up 7 bases and V 0 bases, and 2 bases lay outside the gene matches. The chain's CDR3 is CASSLAGQGVEKLFF. CDR3 nucleotides: TGTGCCAGCAGCTTAGCTGGACAGGGGGTTGAAAAACTGTTTTTT.

J is TRBJ1-6 and V is TRBV21-1; the listed D gene, TRBD1, was not tested against the DNA. TRBV21-1 is annotated as a pseudogene. The CDR3 covers 15 residues. CDR3 sequence reads: CASSKAPRGNSPLHF. The CDR3 DNA follows: TGTGCCAGCAGCAAAGCTCCCAGGGGGAATTCACCCCTCCACTTT.

The chain has TRBV18 and TRBJ1-1, with 9 bases aligning to TRBD1. Trimming took 1 base from V and 3 from J; bases not matched to a gene: 6. Germline CDR1 reads KGHSH; CDR2 reads LQKENI. CDR3 length equals 16 residues. Here the CDR3 DNA reads TGTGCCAGCTCACCACGGACAGGGGTTTCGGACACTGAAGCTTTCTTT. Protein sequence: CASSPRTGVSDTEAFF.

This sequence joins TRBV13 and TRBJ1-6; a possible D gene is TRBD1 (6 bases). Germline assignment: CDR1 PRHDT and CDR2 FYEKMQ (reference sequence). This CDR3 is 16 amino acids long. V shed 7 bases and J shed 0 bases, with 13 bases lying between them. CDR3 region: CASKAGASSYNSPLHF. The CDR3 nucleotides are TGTGCCAGCAAGGCGGGGGCCAGCTCCTATAATTCACCCCTCCACTTT.

This chain joins TRBV28 and TRBJ1-2, with unresolved D. CDR1 and CDR2 from the germline V gene are MDHEN and SYDVKM. This CDR3 contains 10 residues. V was clipped by 6 bases and J by 7 bases, with 6 bases between them. CDR3 loop: CASSPIGYTF. CDR3 sequence (DNA): TGTGCCAGCAGCCCAATTGGCTACACCTTC.

The CDR3 region has the DNA TGCGCCAGCAGCTTGGCCGCGGGGGGTCACGGGGAGCTGTTTTTT. Translated: CASSLAAGGHGELFF. The chain uses TRBV5-1 and TRBJ2-2; 8 positions match TRBD2. The germline gives CDR1 SGHRS, CDR2 YFSETQ. The CDR3 totals 15 residues. J gave up 7 bases and V 0 bases, and 5 bases lay outside the gene matches. Filled out from reference TRBV5-1 and TRBJ2-2, the complete variable domain reads KAGVTQTPRYLIKTRGQQVTLSCSPISGHRSVSWYQQTPGQGLQFLFEYFSETQRNKGNFPGRFSGRQFSNSRSEMNVSTLELGDSALYLCASSLAAGGHGELFFGEGSRLTVL.

Details on this clone: Other DNA variants within this sample encode the same CDR3. The chain is built from TRBV3-1 (or the pseudogene TRBV3-2) and TRBJ1-1, with 7 nucleotides matching TRBD1. The CDR3 consists of 15 residues. The germline CDR1 and CDR2 sequences are LGHDT and YNNKEL (reference sequence). V shed 1 base and J 1 base; nucleotides not matched to a gene: 3. Here the CDR3 DNA reads TGTGCCAGCAGCCAAGGGCCAGGGGGGAACACTGAAGCTTTCTTT. Residues: CASSQGPGGNTEAFF.

This rearrangement joins TRBV27 to TRBJ1-2; D is ambiguous. V lost 3 bases and J 4 bases, leaving 12 bases between the germline ends. The CDR3 totals 14 residues. Germline V gene lookup returns CDR1 MNHEY and CDR2 SMNVEV (reference sequence). CDR3 amino acids: CASSFLGSRYGYTF. The CDR3 bases are TGTGCCAGCAGTTTCCTAGGCAGCCGCTATGGCTACACCTTC.

This chain joins TRBV5-6 and TRBJ1-1; 11 bases agree with TRBD1. Unmatched junction bases numbered 12, after V lost 1 base and J lost 7 bases. Germline V gene sequence: CDR1 SGHDT, CDR2 YYEEEE. This CDR3 is 17 amino acids long. CDR3 DNA: TGTGCCAGCAGCTTGAACCCGGGACAGGGGGTGCCTTATGAAGCTTTCTTT. This codes for CASSLNPGQGVPYEAFF.

This sequence joins TRBV7-2 and TRBJ1-6; D remains ambiguous. This CDR3 has 13 residues. V shed 1 base and J shed 12 bases, with 10 bases lying between them. Germline V gene data show CDR1 as SGHTA and CDR2 as FQGNSA. The DNA of the CDR3 is TGTGCCAGCAGCTTAGAAGGGAGCGGACCCCTCCACTTT. Translation gives CASSLEGSGPLHF.

The chain combines TRBV4-1 with TRBJ2-7, with D uncertain. Trimming pared 6 bases from V and 0 bases from J, leaving 12 bases between. This CDR3 has 14 amino acids. From germline, CDR1 is MGHRA and CDR2 YSYEKL. CDR3 region: CASRSTATSYEQYF. The CDR3 region has the DNA TGCGCCAGCAGGTCCACGGCTACCTCCTACGAGCAGTACTTC.

The chain carries TRBV5-1 and TRBJ2-3, with no clear D. Trimming removed 0 bases at V and 2 bases at J, with 7 bases between. This CDR3 is built from 14 residues. CDR1 and CDR2 (germline): SGHRS, YFSETQ. The CDR3 DNA reads TGCGCCAGCAGCTTGGCAGACACCACAGATACGCAGTATTTT. This sequence encodes CASSLADTTDTQYF.

The chain uses TRBV7-2 and TRBJ2-4; D uncertain. Deletions cut 1 base from V and 9 bases from J, with 10 bases between. Germline V gene lookup returns CDR1 SGHTA and CDR2 FQGNSA. CDR3 length equals 13 residues. The CDR3 loop reads CASSLVQLGIQYF. The CDR3 DNA is TGTGCCAGCAGCTTAGTCCAACTTGGCATTCAGTACTTC.

The chain is built from TRBV7-8 and TRBJ2-7; D not resolved. CDR3 size: 13 residues. Germline loops: CDR1 SGHVS, CDR2 FQNEAQ. The germline V and J ends were trimmed by 0 bases and 2 bases, with 5 bases remaining between them. Here the CDR3 DNA reads TGTGCCAGCAGCTTAGCGGCCCCCTACGAGCAGTACTTC. Protein product: CASSLAAPYEQYF.

The chain uses TRBV30 and TRBJ1-1, with D hard to call. From germline, CDR1 is GTSNPN and CDR2 SVGIG (reference sequence). The CDR3 covers 16 residues. With 3 bases removed from V and 1 base from J, the gap between germline ends came to 18 bases. This chain's CDR3 is CAWRDRAARTNTEAFF. The CDR3 DNA reads as TGTGCCTGGAGGGACCGGGCTGCCAGAACGAACACTGAAGCTTTCTTT.

V is TRBV7-2 and J is TRBJ1-1; D is ambiguous. V was pared by 2 bases and J by 0 bases, with 13 bases between. The CDR3 is 16 amino acids. Germline assignment: CDR1 SGHTA and CDR2 FQGNSA. The CDR3 spells CASSLTQEVMNTEAFF. The CDR3 coding sequence is TGTGCCAGCAGCTTAACGCAGGAAGTCATGAACACTGAAGCTTTCTTT.

The rearrangement joins TRBV7-2 to TRBJ1-6; TRBD1 might be the D (5 bases). Trimming cost V 5 bases and J 0 bases, with 17 bases left between them. CDR3 length equals 18 residues. From germline, CDR1 is SGHTA and CDR2 FQGNSA. CDR3 residues: CASSEGDVPSSYNSPLHF. The CDR3 DNA is TGTGCCAGCAGCGAAGGGGACGTCCCGAGCTCCTATAATTCACCCCTCCACTTT.

The chain carries TRBV4-1 and TRBJ1-1; TRBD1 matches 11 bases. The CDR3 runs to 16 residues. Trimming cost V 0 bases and J 2 bases; bases outside gene matches: 2. Germline values: CDR1 MGHRA, CDR2 YSYEKL. The CDR3, as DNA: TGCGCCAGCAGCCAAGAAGGACAGGGGGCAAACACTGAAGCTTTCTTT. This codes for CASSQEGQGANTEAFF.

Of note for this clone: This sample also contains other DNA sequences that code for the same CDR3. This sequence joins TRBV6-5 and TRBJ1-5, with D uncertain. The CDR3 contains 13 residues. The germline V gene encodes CDR1 MNHEY and CDR2 SVGAGI. V lost 6 bases and J lost 4, with 10 bases in between. The CDR3 loop is CASSLTVNQPQHF. CDR3 nucleotides: TGTGCCAGCAGCCTGACGGTAAATCAGCCCCAGCATTTT.

V and J are TRBV4-2 and TRBJ2-5; TRBD1 agrees at 8 bases. V was clipped by 3 bases and J by 4 bases; unmatched bases: 4. The germline V gene has CDR1 LGHNA and CDR2 YNFKEQ. The CDR3 is 14 amino acids. CDR3 nucleotides: TGTGCCAGCAGCCAGGACAGGGTCCCAGAGACCCAGTACTTC. Amino acid sequence: CASSQDRVPETQYF.

This chain links TRBV19 with TRBJ1-2; weak D call: TRBD1 (6 bases). The CDR3 is made up of 13 amino acids. V lost 5 bases to trimming and J lost 7 bases, with 14 bases between them. CDR1 LNHDA and CDR2 SQIVND come from the germline V gene (reference sequence). The CDR3 is CASSLGGATGYTF. CDR3 DNA sequence: TGTGCCAGTAGTCTGGGGGGGGCCACTGGCTACACCTTC.

CDR3 in amino acids: CAWSVVGPRNYGYTF. Here the CDR3 DNA reads TGTGCCTGGAGTGTAGTGGGGCCTCGCAACTATGGCTACACCTTC. This rearrangement joins TRBV30 to TRBJ1-2; the D gene is possibly TRBD1 (5 bases). Trimming left V 0 bases short and J 2 bases short, with 13 bases between. This CDR3 region has 15 residues. The germline V gene has CDR1 GTSNPN and CDR2 SVGIG (reference sequence).

This chain connects TRBV15 to TRBJ1-4; no firm D call. Trimming left V 0 bases short and J 8 bases short, with 13 bases between. Germline V gives CDR1 LNHNV, CDR2 YYDKDF (reference sequence). There are 15 residues in the CDR3. CDR3 amino acids: CATSRDDRDEEKLFF. The CDR3 nucleotides are TGTGCCACCAGCAGAGACGACCGGGATGAGGAAAAACTGTTTTTT.

The rearrangement uses TRBV19 and TRBJ1-6; no firm D call. Germline V gene sequence: CDR1 LNHDA, CDR2 SQIVND (reference sequence). CDR3 length equals 12 residues. The V end lost 3 bases, the J end lost 10 bases, and 7 bases lay between the germline ends. The CDR3 here is CASSIVGSPLHF. CDR3 nucleotides: TGTGCCAGTAGTATCGTAGGCTCACCCCTCCACTTT.

This chain joins TRBV5-1 and TRBJ1-2; 8 positions agree with TRBD1. The CDR3 runs to 16 residues. Germline CDR1 and CDR2: SGHRS and YFSETQ. J was trimmed by 9 bases and V by 0 bases; bases with no gene match: 13. The CDR3 nucleotides read TGCGCCAGCAGCTTGGGGAGGGACAGGTGGATTTTAAGCTACACCTTC. Translated: CASSLGRDRWILSYTF. Full variable domain (remainder filled in from reference TRBV5-1 and TRBJ1-2): KAGVTQTPRYLIKTRGQQVTLSCSPISGHRSVSWYQQTPGQGLQFLFEYFSETQRNKGNFPGRFSGRQFSNSRSEMNVSTLELGDSALYLCASSLGRDRWILSYTFGSGTRLTVV.

The chain employs TRBV28 and TRBJ1-2; D remains ambiguous. The CDR3 spans 12 residues. Trimming shortened V by 2 bases and J by 7 bases, and 8 bases separated the two germline ends. From germline, CDR1 is MDHEN and CDR2 SYDVKM. CDR3 protein: CASSLGRPGYTF. CDR3 DNA sequence: TGTGCCAGCAGTTTAGGCAGGCCTGGCTACACCTTC.

V and J are TRBV6-5 and TRBJ1-5; possibly TRBD1 for D (5 bases). CDR1 is MNHEY, CDR2 SVGAGI, per germline. CDR3 length equals 14 residues. V lost 6 bases and J 7 bases, leaving 16 bases between the germline ends. CDR3 residues: CASRNAGSRQPQHF. As DNA, the CDR3 is TGTGCCAGCAGAAACGCAGGGAGTCGGCAGCCCCAGCATTTT.